Listed below are T cell receptor beta chains from one sample, sequenced in a study of identical twins. One entry per CDR3 protein, called by TCRdb with MiXCR from the 5' RACE reads. The sample yields 400,000 to 550,000 distinct CDR3 sequences, around 20% seen once. These records were also assigned to another study, of T cells expressing NK-cell markers.

Sequencing used CD4+ T cells sorted from blood. These receptors were taken from a young woman in good health. Both conserved end residues are part of each CDR3. Each record gives: CDR3 length, clone size, V gene, D gene, J gene, CDR3 DNA, CDR3 protein. The D gene is left open where the match is weak. Clone size is stated in some rows and not others, as once, few, many or a class when expanded.

cdr3_length: 18; clone_size: -; v_call: TRBV3-1; d_call: TRBD2; j_call: TRBJ2-1; cdr3_nt: TGTGCCAGCAGCCAAGATCTACTAGCGGGGGACTCCTACAATGAGCAGTTCTTC; cdr3_aa: CASSQDLLAGDSYNEQFF
cdr3_length: 14; clone_size: few; v_call: TRBV7-2; d_call: -; j_call: TRBJ2-4; cdr3_nt: TGTGCCAGCAGCCCGGGCCTAGCCAAAAACATTCAGTACTTC; cdr3_aa: CASSPGLAKNIQYF
cdr3_length: 14; clone_size: -; v_call: TRBV7-9; d_call: -; j_call: TRBJ2-6; cdr3_nt: TGTGCCAGCAGCCCCATTGCTGGGGCCAACGTCCTGACTTTC; cdr3_aa: CASSPIAGANVLTF
cdr3_length: 19; clone_size: -; v_call: TRBV12-3/TRBV12-4; d_call: -; j_call: TRBJ2-5; cdr3_nt: TGTGCCAGCACCCAGGGGTTGGGAAGAGGGGTAGCCTCCCAAGAGACCCAGTACTTC; cdr3_aa: CASTQGLGRGVASQETQYF
cdr3_length: 11; clone_size: -; v_call: TRBV6-1; d_call: -; j_call: TRBJ1-2; cdr3_nt: TGTGCCAGCAGTCAGCCCTATGGCTACACCTTC; cdr3_aa: CASSQPYGYTF
cdr3_length: 13; clone_size: -; v_call: TRBV6-5; d_call: -; j_call: TRBJ1-5; cdr3_nt: TGTGCCAGCAGTTACCTGGGAGGGGAGCCCCAGCATTTT; cdr3_aa: CASSYLGGEPQHF
cdr3_length: 13; clone_size: -; v_call: TRBV20-1; d_call: -; j_call: TRBJ1-1; cdr3_nt: TGCAGTGCTAAACAGGTCTCAGGGACTGAAGCTTTCTTT; cdr3_aa: CSAKQVSGTEAFF
cdr3_length: 11; clone_size: -; v_call: TRBV5-1; d_call: -; j_call: TRBJ2-7; cdr3_nt: TGCGCCAGCAGCTTCCAGGACGAGCAGTACTTC; cdr3_aa: CASSFQDEQYF
cdr3_length: 12; clone_size: -; v_call: TRBV7-9; d_call: -; j_call: TRBJ2-1; cdr3_nt: TGTGCCAGCAGGGGGGGCACAGATGAGCAGTTCTTC; cdr3_aa: CASRGGTDEQFF
cdr3_length: 13; clone_size: few; v_call: TRBV20-1; d_call: TRBD1; j_call: TRBJ2-5; cdr3_nt: TGCAGTGCTATTGACAGGGGGATAGAGACCCAGTACTTC; cdr3_aa: CSAIDRGIETQYF
cdr3_length: 14; clone_size: -; v_call: TRBV20-1; d_call: TRBD1; j_call: TRBJ1-2; cdr3_nt: TGCAGTGCTCGCGGACAGGGGACCGGCTATGGCTACACCTTC; cdr3_aa: CSARGQGTGYGYTF
cdr3_length: 16; clone_size: -; v_call: TRBV5-5; d_call: TRBD1; j_call: TRBJ2-6; cdr3_nt: TGTGCCAGCAGCTTAGGGGACAGGGCTGGGGCCAACGTCCTGACTTTC; cdr3_aa: CASSLGDRAGANVLTF
cdr3_length: 14; clone_size: many; v_call: TRBV11-3; d_call: -; j_call: TRBJ2-7; cdr3_nt: TGTGCCAGCAGCTTAGATCTGGGAACCTACGAGCAGTACTTC; cdr3_aa: CASSLDLGTYEQYF
cdr3_length: 15; clone_size: few; v_call: TRBV15; d_call: -; j_call: TRBJ1-1; cdr3_nt: TGTGCCACCAGCAGAGTGATCATATCGGGTTCTGAAGCTTTCTTT; cdr3_aa: CATSRVIISGSEAFF
cdr3_length: 16; clone_size: few; v_call: TRBV28; d_call: -; j_call: TRBJ2-3; cdr3_nt: TGTGCCAGCAGTTTCGGGACTTGGACGGAGACAGATACGCAGTATTTT; cdr3_aa: CASSFGTWTETDTQYF
cdr3_length: 18; clone_size: few; v_call: TRBV27; d_call: TRBD2; j_call: TRBJ2-6; cdr3_nt: TGTGCCAGCAGTTCCCCCCGGGACTACAACTCTGGGGCCAACGTCCTGACTTTC; cdr3_aa: CASSSPRDYNSGANVLTF
cdr3_length: 15; clone_size: few; v_call: TRBV7-8; d_call: TRBD2; j_call: TRBJ2-1; cdr3_nt: TGTGCCAGCAGCCAGGGACTAGCGGGATCACGAGAGCAGTTCTTC; cdr3_aa: CASSQGLAGSREQFF
cdr3_length: 14; clone_size: -; v_call: TRBV29-1; d_call: TRBD1; j_call: TRBJ2-3; cdr3_nt: TGCAGCGTTGCCCGGGGACAGGGAGGAGATACGCAGTATTTT; cdr3_aa: CSVARGQGGDTQYF
cdr3_length: 13; clone_size: -; v_call: TRBV29-1; d_call: -; j_call: TRBJ2-1; cdr3_nt: TGCAGCGTTGAATTACCGGGACTCGGTGAGCAGTTCTTC; cdr3_aa: CSVELPGLGEQFF
cdr3_length: 19; clone_size: few; v_call: TRBV6-1; d_call: TRBD1; j_call: TRBJ2-6; cdr3_nt: TGTGCCAGCAGTCCCTTATCAGGGACAGGGGTTTCTGGGGCCAACGTCCTGACTTTC; cdr3_aa: CASSPLSGTGVSGANVLTF
cdr3_length: 14; clone_size: once; v_call: TRBV6-5; d_call: -; j_call: TRBJ2-7; cdr3_nt: TGTGCCAGCAGTTCGGGACACCTCTCCTACGAGCAGTACTTC; cdr3_aa: CASSSGHLSYEQYF
cdr3_length: 12; clone_size: few; v_call: TRBV12-3/TRBV12-4; d_call: -; j_call: TRBJ1-2; cdr3_nt: TGTGCCAGCAGTTTGACCCGCGGTGGCTACACCTTC; cdr3_aa: CASSLTRGGYTF
cdr3_length: 14; clone_size: -; v_call: TRBV5-1; d_call: TRBD2; j_call: TRBJ2-3; cdr3_nt: TGCGCCAGCAGCTTGGCTCTAGCGGGTACTACGCAGTATTTT; cdr3_aa: CASSLALAGTTQYF
cdr3_length: 12; clone_size: -; v_call: TRBV20-1; d_call: TRBD2; j_call: TRBJ2-7; cdr3_nt: TGCAGTGTAGCGGGGGGGCCTGGCGAGCAGTACTTC; cdr3_aa: CSVAGGPGEQYF